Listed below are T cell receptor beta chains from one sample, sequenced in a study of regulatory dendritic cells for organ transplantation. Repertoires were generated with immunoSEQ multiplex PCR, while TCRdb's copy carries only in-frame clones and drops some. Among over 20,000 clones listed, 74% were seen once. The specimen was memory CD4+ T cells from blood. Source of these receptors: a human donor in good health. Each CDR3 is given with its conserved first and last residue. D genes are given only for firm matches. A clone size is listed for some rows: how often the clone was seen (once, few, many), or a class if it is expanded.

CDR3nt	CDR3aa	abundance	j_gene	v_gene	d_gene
TGTGCCAGCAGTGAACGCAGGCAGAATTATGGCTACACCTTC	CASSERRQNYGYTF	-	TRBJ1-2	TRBV6-1	-
TGCGCCAGCAGTCTCTCCGACGGAACCTCGGGCACCTTC	CASSLSDGTSGTF	once	TRBJ1-2	TRBV4-1	-
TGTGCCAGCAGGAACTTCGGGGGGAATCCCTACGAGCAGTACTTC	CASRNFGGNPYEQYF	-	TRBJ2-7	TRBV6-5	TRBD2
TGTGCCAGCAGTTCAAGAGGGGGCCTCAATGAAAAACTGTTTTTT	CASSSRGGLNEKLFF	-	TRBJ1-4	TRBV6-1	TRBD1
TGTGCCAGCAGCCTCTACCTTATTAACACTGAAGCTTTCTTT	CASSLYLINTEAFF	-	TRBJ1-1	TRBV5-8	-
TGTGCCAGCAGAGAAAGGCAGGGTGGTCAGCCCCAGCATTTT	CASRERQGGQPQHF	-	TRBJ1-5	TRBV2	-
TGTGCCAGCAGCTCTACAGGATCCTACGAGCAGTACTTC	CASSSTGSYEQYF	-	TRBJ2-7	TRBV11-1	-
TGTGCCAGCAGCCGGGACAGATTTTCCTACGAGCAGTACTTC	CASSRDRFSYEQYF	-	TRBJ2-7	TRBV7-2	TRBD1
TGTGCCAGCAGCTCCTCCGGGACACTGACAGATACGCAGTATTTT	CASSSSGTLTDTQYF	-	TRBJ2-3	TRBV7-3	-
TGTGCCAGCAGTTTAGAGCAGCGGGGCTATGGCTACACCTTC	CASSLEQRGYGYTF	-	TRBJ1-2	TRBV6-5	-
TGTGCCAGCAGCATACAGGGGAGGAAAGAGACCCAGTACTTC	CASSIQGRKETQYF	few	TRBJ2-5	TRBV7-6	-
TGTGCCAGTAGTAAGGGCAGGGGGCTGAACACCGGGGAGCTGTTTTTT	CASSKGRGLNTGELFF	-	TRBJ2-2	TRBV19	TRBD1
TGTGCCAGCAGCTTAGCGGGGGGAGAGACGCAGTATTTT	CASSLAGGETQYF	few	TRBJ2-3	TRBV7-3	TRBD2
TGTGCCAGCAGCTTAAGCGGTCGGGCAACCGATACGCAGTATTTT	CASSLSGRATDTQYF	few	TRBJ2-3	TRBV7-2	-
TGTGCCAGCTCACCCCGGACTAGCGGGGGACTGGAAGAGACCCAGTACTTC	CASSPRTSGGLEETQYF	-	TRBJ2-5	TRBV18	TRBD2
TGTGCCAGCAGTGAAGCGCGGACCTACGAGCAGTACTTC	CASSEARTYEQYF	-	TRBJ2-7	TRBV2	-
TGTGCTAGTGGTTTCGGGACTAGCGGGGGGGCAGAGACCCAGTACTTC	CASGFGTSGGAETQYF	-	TRBJ2-5	TRBV12-5	TRBD2
TGCAGCGCCCGTTGGGGGGATGAGCAGTTCTTC	CSARWGDEQFF	once	TRBJ2-1	TRBV29-1	-
TGTGCCAGCAGCCGCTCAGGGGGCAGGCTGAACACTGAAGCTTTCTTT	CASSRSGGRLNTEAFF	-	TRBJ1-1	TRBV11-2	TRBD1
TGTGCCACACTCCAGGGGGCTTCTCAGCCCCAGCATTTT	CATLQGASQPQHF	-	TRBJ1-5	TRBV6-5	TRBD1
TGTGCCAGCAGCTTTCAAGGGGTCGACTACACCTTC	CASSFQGVDYTF	-	TRBJ1-2	TRBV5-5	-
TGTGCCAGCACCCGTGGAGGGTTCCAAGAGACCCAGTACTTC	CASTRGGFQETQYF	-	TRBJ2-5	TRBV5-4	-